This T cell receptor (beta chain) is from a study of T cells after posttransplantation cyclophosphamide. CDR1 is LNHDA and CDR2 is SQIVND in the germline V gene (reference sequence). The CDR3 spans 15 residues. TCRdb's table, derived via immunoSEQ multiplex PCR, lists solely in-frame clones and lacks some. The repertoire has about 1,900 clones, approximately 94% of them found once; the top ten carry 2.9%. Study-wide points: Skin or GI-infiltrating T cells shared few TRB sequences with blood. Recipient CMV seropositivity and CMV reactivation strongly tracked TRB clonality. Donor CD8+ memory clones often dominated recipient blood repertoires at later times.

In regard to this clone: The antigen is not known. Relative to the germline gene, one junction end is altered; a read error may explain this. This sample also contains other DNA sequences that code for the same CDR3.

The chain has TRBV19 and TRBJ1-6; 8 positions agree with TRBD1. This TCR came from a woman between 45 and 65 years old in good health and a related stem cell transplant donor. Sequencing was carried out using CD4+ T cells sorted from bone marrow. The CDR3 bases are TGTGCCAGCAGTACGGACAGGGTGAATAATTCCCCCCTCCACTTT. Translated, it gives CASSTDRVNNSPLHF.